This TCR beta chain was captured in a study of OX40 agonist ivuxolimab in advanced cancers. Background on the study: Among those treated, three patients had partial responses, one with hepatocellular carcinoma and two with cutaneous melanoma.

A note on this clone: Its antigen is not known.

The junction had 6 bases not matched to a gene; V was cut back by 6 bases and J by 4 bases. This CDR3 is 15 amino acids long. From germline, CDR1 is MDHEN and CDR2 SYDVKM. Sequenced by immunoSEQ multiplex PCR; TCRdb stores in-frame clones only, minus some. This table holds approximately 80,000 clones, about 95% found once. Points from the study as a whole: Low normalized T-cell clonal expansion also characterized some of the nonresponders.

This chain connects TRBV28 to TRBJ1-2; the match to TRBD1 covers 12 bases. This specimen consisted of CD4+ or CD8+ T cells sorted from blood, obtained in a trial of the OX40 agonist ivuxolimab. This clonotype was obtained from an adult with an advanced solid tumor such as melanoma, head and neck, liver or kidney cancer. DNA for the CDR3: TGTGCCAGCAGCAGCGGGGACAGGGGGCTCTATGGCTACACCTTC. It is translated as CASSSGDRGLYGYTF.